This T cell receptor beta chain was recorded in a study of cytomegalovirus exposure and HLA in healthy donors. CDR1 is SGHTS, CDR2 YDEGEE, per germline. After removal of 3 bases from V and 8 bases from J, the junction contained 10 bases not matched to a gene. The CDR3 extends over 14 amino acids. The PCR ran on 60 Vbeta and 13 Jbeta primers. Profiled with immunoSEQ multiplex PCR; TCRdb holds only in-frame clones, not every one. The sample has over 150,000 clones; 75% to 85% are singletons. The source is a boy younger than 18 in good health and CMV-seronegative. The sample comprised PBMCs. The V gene is TRBV5-8, the J gene TRBJ2-5; 7 bases agree with TRBD1. The CDR3 DNA follows: TGTGCCAGCAGCTGGCGTGGGACAGTCGATACCCAGTACTTC. This codes for CASSWRGTVDTQYF.